This TCR beta chain was documented in a study of T cells in Graves' hyperthyroidism and ophthalmopathy. Regarding the study as a whole: Ophthalmopathy was model-predicted a median approximately six months pre-onset. Also found in blood were most expanded thyroid clonotypes above 0.001.

Amplified TCR beta CDR3 regions came from RNA transcripts. Carried out on the TCR CDR3, a first-round RT-PCR used the HTBI primer set. TCRdb used MiXCR to reprocess the multiplex PCR reads, holding one entry per CDR3 protein. The profile shows roughly 250,000 distinct CDR3 sequences, approximately 21% of them singletons. Those patients with uncontrolled infection, other autoimmune disease, pregnancy or lactation were excluded. This clonotype was recorded at least ten times. The antigen is not known. The sequence came from a man aged 25-40 years with Graves' ophthalmopathy. The material sequenced was blood.

The CDR3 protein is CASSVAKHLGDTQYF. CDR3 in DNA: TGTGCCAGCAGCGTAGCCAAGCATTTGGGAGATACGCAGTATTTT. The gene calls are TRBV9 and TRBJ2-3, with D hard to call. Germline CDR1 reads SGDLS; CDR2 reads YYNGEE. The CDR3 spans 15 residues. Deletions cut 0 bases from V and 5 bases from J, with 13 bases between.